This T cell receptor (beta chain) was found in a study of beta chain features in type 1 diabetes. The authors reverse transcribed all of the isolated RNA, so sequencing captured expressed TCRB transcripts. TCRdb's table, derived via immunoSEQ multiplex PCR, lists solely in-frame clones and lacks some. The repertoire holds about 30,000 clones, roughly three fifths seen once, with over 1.2% in the top ten. Turning to this clone: Its antigen is not known.

Sampling consisted of one heparinised blood draw per donor, averaging approximately 100 mL. Each of the CD4+ naive, central memory, regulatory and stem cell-like memory populations was sorted via CD45RO/CCR7/CD25/CD127/CD95/CD27. V gave up 5 bases and J gave up 1 base, with 15 bases separating them. Germline V gene data show CDR1 as SGHDT and CDR2 as YYEEEE. This CDR3 has 16 amino acids. General study results and limits: For patients, the naive, central memory and Treg TCRB repertoires appeared more alike than for healthy donors. Insertions at VDJ junctions were less frequent in type 1 diabetes patients. These patients also deleted more nucleotides at the same junctions. Patients with Type 1 diabetes showed moderately but significantly shorter TCRB CDR3s in all four CD4+ subsets.

The sequencing input was Tregs from blood. This receptor was obtained from a woman under 30 with type 1 diabetes. This sequence joins TRBV5-6 and TRBJ2-2; tentative D call: TRBD2 (6 bases). In DNA form, the CDR3 reads TGTGCCAGCAGTCGCGGGGTGCTGGGGAACACCGGGGAGCTGTTTTTT. Encoded protein: CASSRGVLGNTGELFF.